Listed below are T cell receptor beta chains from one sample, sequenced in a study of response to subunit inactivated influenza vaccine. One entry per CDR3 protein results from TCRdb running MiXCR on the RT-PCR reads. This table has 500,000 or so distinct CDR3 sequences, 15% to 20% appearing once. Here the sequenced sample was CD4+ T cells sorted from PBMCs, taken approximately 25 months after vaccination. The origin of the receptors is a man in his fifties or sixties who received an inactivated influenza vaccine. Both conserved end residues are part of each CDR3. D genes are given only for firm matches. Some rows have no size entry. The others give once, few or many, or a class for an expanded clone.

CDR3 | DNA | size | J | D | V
CASYDTGGTEAFF | TGCGCCAGCTACGATACAGGGGGTACTGAAGCTTTCTTT | . | TRBJ1-1 | TRBD1 | TRBV5-1
CASSFYRYEQYF | TGTGCCAGCAGTTTCTACAGGTACGAGCAGTACTTC | few | TRBJ2-7 | . | TRBV12-3/TRBV12-4
CASSRRDAPNEQFF | TGTGCCAGCTCACGGCGGGATGCCCCCAATGAGCAGTTCTTC | . | TRBJ2-1 | . | TRBV18
CSATRGFTYEQYF | TGCAGTGCCACCCGAGGCTTCACCTACGAGCAGTACTTC | few | TRBJ2-7 | . | TRBV20-1
CATSRVTRTDTQYF | TGTGCCACCAGCAGAGTGACGCGGACAGATACGCAGTATTTT | . | TRBJ2-3 | . | TRBV15
CASSYQRTSGRAGAKNIQYF | TGTGCCAGCAGTTACCAAAGGACTAGCGGGAGGGCCGGAGCCAAAAACATTCAGTACTTC | few | TRBJ2-4 | TRBD2 | TRBV6-2/TRBV6-3
CATSDGTGTGYTDTQYF | TGTGCCACCAGTGACGGTACCGGGACAGGTTACACAGATACGCAGTATTTT | few | TRBJ2-3 | TRBD1 | TRBV24-1
CASSQDWAGRGEQFF | TGTGCCAGCAGCCAAGATTGGGCAGGGAGAGGCGAGCAGTTCTTC | . | TRBJ2-1 | . | TRBV14
CASSSVDRGTF | TGTGCCAGCAGTTCCGTGGACCGCGGTACCTTT | . | TRBJ1-1 | . | TRBV28
CAWSPPLQAVLDSPLHF | TGTGCCTGGAGTCCGCCCCTACAGGCCGTCTTGGATTCACCCCTCCACTTT | . | TRBJ1-6 | . | TRBV30
CASSPGTGVLNTEAFF | TGTGCCAGCAGCCCCGGGACAGGGGTTTTGAACACTGAAGCTTTCTTT | . | TRBJ1-1 | TRBD1 | TRBV3-1
CASSLVNVRSRNSPLHF | TGTGCCAGCAGCTTAGTTAACGTCCGGAGTCGTAATTCACCCCTCCACTTT | few | TRBJ1-6 | . | TRBV7-8
CASSLARLADPYF | TGTGCCAGCAGCTTAGCGCGGCTAGCGGACCCGTATTTT | . | TRBJ2-3 | TRBD2 | TRBV7-9
CASSLPTGMGNQPQHF | TGCGCCAGCAGTTTACCGACAGGAATGGGCAATCAGCCCCAGCATTTT | few | TRBJ1-5 | . | TRBV28
CASSAQGLDGYTF | TGTGCCAGCAGCGCCCAGGGGCTTGATGGCTACACCTTC | . | TRBJ1-2 | . | TRBV7-9
CASSYDGHYVSSYNEQFF | TGTGCCAGCAGTTACGATGGCCATTATGTCAGCTCCTACAATGAGCAGTTCTTC | . | TRBJ2-1 | . | TRBV6-2/TRBV6-3
CATRKRDRSTDTQYF | TGCGCCACCCGCAAACGGGACAGGAGCACAGATACGCAGTATTTT | . | TRBJ2-3 | TRBD1 | TRBV5-1
CASSYSMLAGEVDTQYF | TGTGCCAGCAGTTACTCGATGCTAGCGGGAGAGGTAGATACGCAGTATTTT | . | TRBJ2-3 | TRBD2 | TRBV6-5
CASMRGGHTITDTQYF | TGCGCCAGCATGCGCGGGGGCCACACAATAACAGATACGCAGTATTTT | . | TRBJ2-3 | . | TRBV5-1
CSARGQGIFAPGARQYF | TGCAGTGCTCGGGGACAGGGAATTTTTGCTCCGGGAGCTAGGCAGTACTTC | few | TRBJ2-7 | TRBD1 | TRBV20-1
CSATSFREDEQFF | TGCAGTGCTACTAGTTTTAGGGAGGATGAGCAGTTCTTC | few | TRBJ2-1 | . | TRBV20-1
CASSRQTSNQPQHF | TGTGCCAGCAGTCGTCAAACAAGCAATCAGCCCCAGCATTTT | many | TRBJ1-5 | . | TRBV28
CASSLGMGETQYF | TGTGCCAGCAGCTTAGGGATGGGTGAGACCCAGTACTTC | many | TRBJ2-5 | . | TRBV7-2